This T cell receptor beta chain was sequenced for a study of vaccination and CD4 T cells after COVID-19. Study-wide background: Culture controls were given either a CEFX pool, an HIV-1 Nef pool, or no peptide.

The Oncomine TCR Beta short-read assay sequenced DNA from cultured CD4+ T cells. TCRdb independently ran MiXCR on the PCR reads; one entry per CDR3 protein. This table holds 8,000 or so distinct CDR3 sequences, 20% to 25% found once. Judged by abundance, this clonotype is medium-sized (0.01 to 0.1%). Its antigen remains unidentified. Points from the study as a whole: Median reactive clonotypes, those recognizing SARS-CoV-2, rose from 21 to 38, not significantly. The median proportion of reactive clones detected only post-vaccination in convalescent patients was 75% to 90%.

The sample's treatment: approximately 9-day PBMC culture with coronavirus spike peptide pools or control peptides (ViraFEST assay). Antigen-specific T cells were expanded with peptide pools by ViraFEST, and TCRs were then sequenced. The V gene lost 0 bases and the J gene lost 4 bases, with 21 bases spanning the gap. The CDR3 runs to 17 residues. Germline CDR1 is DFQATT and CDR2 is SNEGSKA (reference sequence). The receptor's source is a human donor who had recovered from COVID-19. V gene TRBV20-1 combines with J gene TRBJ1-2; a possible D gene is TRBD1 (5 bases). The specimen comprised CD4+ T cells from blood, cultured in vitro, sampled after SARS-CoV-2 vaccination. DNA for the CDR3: TGCAGTGCTAGAGATCGAGCAGGGAAGGGTGCTTTCTATGGCTACACCTTC. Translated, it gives CSARDRAGKGAFYGYTF.